The present T cell receptor (beta chain) was sequenced within a study of shared clonotypes between healthy human individuals. The length of the CDR3 is 16 residues. CDR1 LGHNA and CDR2 YSLEER come from the germline V gene. The V and J ends lost 5 bases and 0 bases, in that order; junction bases with no gene match: 8. Profiled with immunoSEQ multiplex PCR; TCRdb holds only in-frame clones, not every one. This table holds some 1.5 million clones, 95% to 99% found once. Sequenced sample: naive CD4+ T cells sorted from blood. Described subset: CD45RA+ positively selected. The receptor was derived from a man in his thirties or forties in good health. The chain recombines TRBV4-3 with TRBJ2-3; 7 positions match TRBD2. The DNA for the CDR3 is TGCGCCAGCAGCTATCGGGGTAGCGGGAGCACAGATACGCAGTATTTT. It codes for CASSYRGSGSTDTQYF.